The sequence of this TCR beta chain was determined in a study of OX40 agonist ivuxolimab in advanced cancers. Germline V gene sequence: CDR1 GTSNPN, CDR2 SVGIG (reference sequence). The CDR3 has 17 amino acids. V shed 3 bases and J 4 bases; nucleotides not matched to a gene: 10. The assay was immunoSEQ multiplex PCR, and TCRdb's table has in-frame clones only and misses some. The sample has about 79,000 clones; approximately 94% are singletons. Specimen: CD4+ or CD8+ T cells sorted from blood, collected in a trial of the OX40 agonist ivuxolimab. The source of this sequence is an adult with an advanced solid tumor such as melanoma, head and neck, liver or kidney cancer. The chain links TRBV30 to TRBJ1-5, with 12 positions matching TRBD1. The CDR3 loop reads CAWRRGTGGFGNQPQHF. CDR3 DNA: TGTGCCTGGAGAAGGGGGACAGGGGGCTTCGGGAATCAGCCCCAGCATTTT.